This passage covers 4 T cell receptor beta chains from one sample sequenced in a study of molecular identifiers for immune sequencing clone quantification. TCRdb fed the PCR reads into MiXCR, producing one record per CDR3 protein. The table has roughly 630,000 distinct CDR3 sequences, around 25% seen once. Input material: naive CD8+ T cells from blood, with Jurkat cell RNA spiked in. Subset: FACS-sorted CD8+CD4-CCR7+CD45RA+ naive T cells. Receptors were obtained from a human donor in good health. Some libraries in this study had Jurkat cell RNA spiked in.

The rearrangement links TRBV7-9 to TRBJ2-7; D is possibly TRBD2 (5 bases). CDR3 size: 12 residues. V was trimmed by 5 bases and J by 4 bases, leaving 9 bases between them. Germline CDR1 reads SEHNR; CDR2 reads FQNEAQ (reference sequence). The CDR3 region is CASSQAVYEQYF. The CDR3, as DNA: TGTGCCAGCAGCCAAGCGGTTTACGAGCAGTACTTC.

This clonotype showed up many times. The CDR3 sequence is CASSHQVPGRGTEAFF. The CDR3 coding sequence is TGTGCCAGCAGCCATCAGGTCCCCGGGAGGGGGACTGAAGCTTTCTTT. The genes are TRBV9 and TRBJ1-1; D is perhaps TRBD1 (6 bases). The CDR3 spans 16 residues. Deletions cut 4 bases from V and 5 bases from J, with 21 bases between. Germline V gene lookup returns CDR1 SGDLS and CDR2 YYNGEE.

In this sample, this clonotype turned up a few times. This rearrangement joins TRBV7-9 to TRBJ2-3, with D perhaps given as TRBD1 or TRBD2 (6 bases each). The length of the CDR3 is 15 residues. In germline, CDR1 is SEHNR, CDR2 FQNEAQ (reference sequence). The germline V and J ends were trimmed by 1 base and 2 bases, with 10 bases remaining between them. The CDR3 coding sequence is TGTGCCAGCAGCTTAGTTGGGGGGCACACAGATACGCAGTATTTT. Translating it yields CASSLVGGHTDTQYF. The full variable domain, with the rest looked up from reference TRBV7-9 and TRBJ2-3, is DTGVSQNPRHKITKRGQNVTFRCDPISEHNRLYWYRQTLGQGPEFLTYFQNEAQLEKSRLLSDRFSAERPKGSFSTLEIQRTEQGDSAMYLCASSLVGGHTDTQYFGPGTRLTVL.

For this clonotype: Likely a read error: the CDR3 ends without its conserved phenylalanine or tryptophan. The CDR3 DNA reads TGCAGTGCTCCCCGAGGAGGGGATACTGATCAGCCCCAGCATTCT. Translation: CSAPRGGDTDQPQHS. The genes are TRBV20-1 and TRBJ1-5; D is possibly TRBD1 (5 bases). This CDR3 contains 15 residues. The V end lost 5 bases, the J end lost 5 bases, and 19 bases lay between the germline ends. Germline CDR1 and CDR2: DFQATT and SNEGSKA (reference sequence).